The T cell receptor (beta chain) described here comes from a study of blood T cell repertoires in COVID-19. The table lists this clone with a few counts. Using immunoSEQ multiplex PCR, the repertoire was profiled, and TCRdb retains in-frame clones only, with some absent. The table includes about 50,000 clones, 65% to 80% detected once. V shed 2 bases and J shed 4 bases, with 20 bases lying between them. Germline CDR1 LNHDA, CDR2 SQIVND (reference sequence). The CDR3 is made up of 17 amino acids. This TCR derives from a man in his sixties or seventies with acute or convalescent COVID-19. The chain combines TRBV19 with TRBJ1-2; D is perhaps TRBD1 (6 bases). Source material: peripheral blood. CDR3 coding DNA: TGTGCCAGTAGTATACAGGGGAAGGGATGGATGGCCTATGGCTACACCTTC. Amino acids: CASSIQGKGWMAYGYTF.